The rows below give T cell receptor beta chains drawn from one sample of a study of T cell repertoires in cytomegalovirus infection. MiXCR was run by TCRdb on the reads, yielding one entry per CDR3 protein. The table includes 150,000 to 200,000 distinct CDR3 sequences, roughly an eighth detected once. Source material: PBMCs. The receptors here all came from a human donor in good health (CMV status not recorded). Some clones in this sample may be carry-over from other donors' samples. Each CDR3 is given with its conserved first and last residue. The order of the fields is V gene, D gene, CDR3 length, clone size, J gene, CDR3 protein, CDR3 DNA. D genes are given only for firm matches. Not every row has a clone size; where given, it reads once, few, many or a size class.

TRBV27	NA	14	NA	TRBJ2-1	CASSWDGYYNEQFF	TGTGCCAGCTCATGGGACGGATATTACAATGAGCAGTTCTTC
TRBV7-2	NA	17	many	TRBJ1-5	CASSPYRDIGFNQPQHF	TGTGCCAGCAGCCCATACAGGGACATAGGATTTAATCAGCCCCAGCATTTT
TRBV10-3	TRBD2	17	NA	TRBJ2-3	CATGTIAGDVGTDTQYF	TGTGCCACGGGGACTATAGCGGGAGACGTGGGAACAGATACGCAGTATTTT
TRBV29-1	NA	11	few	TRBJ2-7	CSVFRSYEQYF	TGCAGCGTCTTTCGATCCTACGAGCAGTACTTC
TRBV7-2	NA	11	many	TRBJ2-1	CASSLSNRQIF	TGTGCCAGCAGCTTAAGTAACAGGCAAATCTTC
TRBV2	NA	14	NA	TRBJ1-1	CASREAHGDTEAFF	TGTGCCAGCAGGGAAGCCCACGGGGACACTGAAGCTTTCTTT
TRBV28	TRBD1	13	many	TRBJ2-3	CASSRRQGSAQYF	TGTGCCAGCAGTAGAAGACAGGGCTCGGCGCAGTATTTT
TRBV9	NA	14	few	TRBJ2-7	CASSLTTGSYEQYF	TGTGCCAGCAGCCTAACAACGGGGTCCTACGAGCAGTACTTC
TRBV7-8	NA	15	many	TRBJ2-1	CASSLGHVIDNEQFF	TGTGCCAGCAGCCTGGGACATGTCATCGACAATGAGCAGTTCTTC
TRBV19	TRBD2	16	NA	TRBJ2-1	CASIGRDGGSYNEQFF	TGTGCCAGTATAGGCAGAGACGGGGGGTCCTACAATGAGCAGTTCTTC
TRBV7-2	TRBD1	13	many	TRBJ1-1	CASSRTGNTEAFF	TGTGCCAGCAGCAGGACAGGGAACACTGAAGCTTTCTTT
TRBV7-2	NA	13	many	TRBJ2-1	CASSEGLINEQFF	TGTGCCAGCAGCGAAGGGCTGATCAATGAGCAGTTCTTC
TRBV6-5	TRBD1	15	few	TRBJ2-2	CASSYGTGVTGELFF	TGTGCCAGCAGTTATGGAACAGGGGTGACCGGGGAGCTGTTTTTT
TRBV7-2	NA	17	many	TRBJ1-1	CASSPRPGSRANTEAFF	TGTGCCAGCAGCCCCCGCCCGGGAAGCAGGGCGAACACTGAAGCTTTCTTT
TRBV10-3	NA	12	many	TRBJ1-2	CAISESQGGYTF	TGTGCCATCAGTGAGTCGCAGGGCGGCTACACCTTC
TRBV30	NA	12	once	TRBJ2-7	CAWAPLGYEQYF	TGTGCCTGGGCCCCGCTGGGCTACGAGCAGTACTTC
TRBV20-1	NA	15	NA	TRBJ1-1	CSAPTASRVNTEAFF	TGCAGTGCTCCGACAGCCAGCAGGGTGAACACTGAAGCTTTCTTT
TRBV6-5	TRBD1	14	few	TRBJ1-1	CASTTDRARTEAFF	TGTGCCAGCACCACCGACAGGGCAAGGACTGAAGCTTTCTTT
TRBV6-5	TRBD2	16	few	TRBJ2-7	CASSSERLAGIYEQYF	TGTGCCAGCAGTTCCGAGCGTCTAGCGGGGATCTACGAGCAGTACTTC
TRBV25-1	TRBD1	16	many	TRBJ1-4	CASSARDRRTNEKLFF	TGTGCCAGCAGTGCCCGGGACAGGAGAACTAATGAAAAACTGTTTTTT
TRBV28	TRBD2	14	many	TRBJ2-2	CASGIAGVSGELFF	TGTGCCAGCGGAATAGCGGGAGTGTCCGGGGAGCTGTTTTTT
TRBV5-6	NA	17	many	TRBJ1-1	CASSVFLDGPSNTEAFF	TGTGCCAGCAGCGTCTTCCTTGACGGGCCCTCGAACACTGAAGCTTTCTTT
TRBV7-4	NA	12	NA	TRBJ1-2	CTSSLVPEGYTF	TGTACCAGCAGCTTAGTACCAGAAGGCTACACCTTC
TRBV4-2	NA	13	NA	TRBJ2-5	CASSQSSQETQYF	TGTGCCAGCAGCCAGAGTTCTCAAGAGACCCAGTACTTC
TRBV29-1	NA	13	NA	TRBJ1-1	CSVETQQGTEAFF	TGCAGCGTTGAGACACAACAGGGAACTGAAGCTTTCTTT
TRBV10-3	NA	15	NA	TRBJ2-3	CAISGGSVSTDTQYF	TGTGCCATCAGTGGGGGTAGCGTGAGCACAGATACGCAGTATTTT
TRBV20-1	TRBD1	20	NA	TRBJ1-1	CSARDDYRQGTSFLNTEAFF	TGCAGTGCTAGAGACGACTATCGACAGGGGACTTCCTTCCTGAACACTGAAGCTTTCTTT
TRBV29-1	NA	13	few	TRBJ2-7	CSVEDLWTYEQYF	TGCAGCGTTGAAGATCTGTGGACCTACGAGCAGTACTTC
TRBV28	NA	13	NA	TRBJ2-6	CASSNSGANVLTF	TGTGCCAGCAGTAATTCTGGGGCCAACGTCCTGACTTTC
TRBV7-9	TRBD2	13	many	TRBJ2-7	CASSLGLAGEQYF	TGTGCCAGCAGCCTGGGACTAGCGGGGGAGCAGTACTTC
TRBV7-2	NA	15	many	TRBJ2-7	CASSLALAGAYEQYF	TGTGCCAGCAGCTTAGCGTTGGCAGGGGCCTACGAGCAGTACTTC
TRBV10-3	TRBD1	15	many	TRBJ1-5	CAISESGQGDQPQHF	TGTGCCATCAGTGAGTCGGGACAGGGAGATCAGCCCCAGCATTTT
TRBV6-6	TRBD1	13	few	TRBJ1-1	CASRTDRGRVAFF	TGTGCCAGCAGGACGGACAGGGGGCGTGTGGCTTTCTTT
TRBV18	NA	14	NA	TRBJ1-1	CASSPGPANTEAFF	TGTGCCAGCTCACCCGGGCCGGCGAACACTGAAGCTTTCTTT
TRBV28	NA	12	few	TRBJ1-2	CASTRGLYGYTF	TGTGCCAGCACCCGGGGCCTCTATGGCTACACCTTC
TRBV10-2	NA	18	many	TRBJ1-2	CASSESPGTHTDRYGYTF	TGCGCCAGCAGTGAGTCCCCCGGGACCCATACAGATCGCTATGGCTACACCTTC
TRBV7-2	TRBD1	16	many	TRBJ2-3	CASSFSGTGALDTQYF	TGTGCCAGCAGCTTTTCCGGGACAGGGGCGCTAGATACGCAGTATTTT
TRBV6-5	NA	13	many	TRBJ1-5	CASSYSRDQPQHF	TGTGCCAGCAGTTACTCGAGGGATCAGCCCCAGCATTTT
TRBV2	NA	16	NA	TRBJ2-2	CASSEGGLGNTGELFF	TGTGCCAGCAGTGAAGGCGGGTTGGGGAACACCGGGGAGCTGTTTTTT
TRBV12-3/TRBV12-4	TRBD1	16	many	TRBJ2-1	CASRRPGQGFYNEQFF	TGTGCCAGCAGACGACCTGGACAGGGTTTCTACAATGAGCAGTTCTTC
TRBV20-1	TRBD2	13	many	TRBJ2-7	CSAKRVGTSETSF	TGCAGTGCAAAGAGGGTAGGGACTAGCGAAACCTCCTTC
TRBV7-9	NA	14	NA	TRBJ2-7	CASSPPRGRDEQYF	TGTGCCAGCAGCCCGCCGCGGGGAAGGGACGAGCAGTACTTC
TRBV11-2	NA	17	many	TRBJ2-2	CASSLRGQEVNTGELFF	TGTGCCAGCAGCTTACGTGGCCAGGAGGTGAACACCGGGGAGCTGTTTTTT
TRBV29-1	TRBD1	14	NA	TRBJ1-6	CSVADRGSNSPLHF	TGCAGCGTTGCAGACAGGGGGAGTAATTCACCCCTCCACTTT
TRBV7-9	TRBD1	16	many	TRBJ2-6	CASSPDRGSGANVLTF	TGTGCCAGCAGCCCAGACAGGGGCTCTGGGGCCAACGTCCTGACTTTC
TRBV6-5	NA	14	NA	TRBJ2-2	CASSARVDGGELFF	TGTGCCAGCAGTGCCCGGGTCGATGGCGGGGAGCTGTTTTTT
TRBV5-4	NA	13	many	TRBJ2-7	CASSLANNYEQYF	TGTGCCAGCAGCTTGGCCAACAACTACGAGCAGTACTTC
TRBV5-1	NA	15	NA	TRBJ2-2	CASSPHREDTGELFF	TGCGCCAGCAGCCCCCACAGGGAAGACACCGGGGAGCTGTTTTTT
TRBV7-6	NA	14	NA	TRBJ2-1	CASSPSETPGEQFF	TGTGCCAGCAGCCCTTCCGAGACGCCCGGGGAGCAGTTCTTC
TRBV11-1	NA	15	NA	TRBJ1-5	CASPPTGLRNQPQHF	TGTGCCAGCCCCCCTACAGGGCTCCGCAATCAGCCCCAGCATTTT
TRBV6-2/TRBV6-3	NA	14	many	TRBJ2-5	CASSYSMVAETQYF	TGTGCCAGCAGTTACTCAATGGTTGCCGAGACCCAGTACTTC
TRBV7-9	TRBD2	20	many	TRBJ2-7	CASSGVMGPRTSGSSYEQYF	TGTGCCAGCAGCGGCGTGATGGGACCCCGGACTAGCGGGAGCTCCTACGAGCAGTACTTC
TRBV29-1	NA	13	few	TRBJ1-2	CSVPGGANYGYTF	TGCAGCGTCCCTGGGGGAGCTAACTATGGCTACACCTTC
TRBV20-1	NA	13	NA	TRBJ1-3	CSASRRTGNTIYF	TGCAGTGCCAGTCGGAGGACTGGAAACACCATATATTTT
TRBV29-1	NA	13	few	TRBJ2-1	CSVTSGGSNEQFF	TGCAGCGTTACCAGCGGAGGAAGTAATGAGCAGTTCTTC
TRBV29-1	TRBD1	16	few	TRBJ1-1	CSVTGTETVMNTEAFF	TGCAGCGTGACCGGGACAGAGACGGTCATGAACACTGAAGCTTTCTTT
TRBV6-1	NA	14	many	TRBJ1-1	CANKLPARGTEAFF	TGTGCCAACAAACTACCGGCGCGCGGCACTGAAGCTTTCTTT
TRBV7-2	NA	15	many	TRBJ2-4	CASSFSGFRGNIQYF	TGTGCCAGCAGCTTCTCGGGGTTTAGGGGAAACATTCAGTACTTC
TRBV6-1	TRBD1	12	many	TRBJ2-7	CASQRTGGNQYF	TGTGCCAGCCAGAGGACAGGGGGAAACCAGTACTTC